This T cell receptor (beta chain) is from a study of Ad26.COV2.S vaccination and SARS-CoV-2 variants. At the level of the study: Donor joined the COV1001 Ad26.COV2.S trial arm. Intramuscularly, Ad26.COV2.S was given either once or twice, 56 days apart.

Specified treatment: roughly 18 received Ad26.COV2.S at low or high dose, single or two shots; several received placebo; per-sample allocation not given. The samples date from day 63 after the first vaccine or placebo injection. Its platform was an Ad26 vector, and its expressed antigen was Wuhan-strain SARS-CoV-2 spike. CDR3 length equals 14 residues. Germline V gives CDR1 SGHTA, CDR2 FQGNSA. The V end was cut by 5 bases, the J end by 0 bases, with 10 bases between. Clones were read by immunoSEQ multiplex PCR, and TCRdb kept only the in-frame ones, dropping some. The repertoire holds 350,000 to 450,000 clones, approximately 84% seen once, with about 3.3% in the top ten.

The TCR was taken from a person aged 18-65 years who received the Ad26.COV2.S COVID-19 vaccine or a placebo. The material sequenced was peripheral blood, taken in a trial of Ad26.COV2.S vaccine versus placebo. V usage is TRBV7-2 and J usage is TRBJ1-1; a weak D match, TRBD1 (5 bases). In DNA form, the CDR3 reads TGTGCCAGCAGCCAGGGACGGTTGAACACTGAAGCTTTCTTT. This translates into CASSQGRLNTEAFF.